Only a few counts were recorded for the clone carrying this T cell receptor beta chain. Documented time point: patch test 2, 6 weeks after DPC sensitization. Treatment indicated: therapeutic diphenylcyclopropenone sensitization with weekly scalp DPC. The data are from a study of human T cells and chemical hapten exposure. Via MiXCR, TCRdb re-called the RACE reads, giving one row per CDR3 protein. Counted here are about 96,000 distinct CDR3 sequences, about 9.3% occurring once; the ten biggest clones make up approximately 2%. The CDR3 has 18 amino acids. The V and J ends lost 3 bases and 0 bases, in that order; junction bases with no gene match: 5. Germline loops: CDR1 KGHSH, CDR2 LQKENI.

This TCR came from a woman aged 40 to 50 with alopecia areata. Some clones in this sample may be carry-over from other donors' samples. Sample: whole blood, taken in connection with sensitization to the hapten diphenylcyclopropenone (DPC). The rearrangement links TRBV18 to TRBJ2-1, with 13 positions matching TRBD2. The CDR3 DNA reads TGTGCCAGCTCACCGGCACTAGCGGGAGGGAGCTCCTACAATGAGCAGTTCTTC. Amino acids: CASSPALAGGSSYNEQFF.